The present entry profiles one T cell receptor (beta chain) with its context. This specimen belongs to a study of blood T cell repertoires in COVID-19. Background on the study: T cells, B-cell-depleted T cells, or PBMCs provided the cDNA or gDNA that served as material.

Per the original methods: Estimation of nucleated cell counts relied on the amplification of reference gene primers. Assay used: immunoSEQ multiplex PCR; TCRdb lists only in-frame clones, some missing. V and J calls and clone size follow that table, whereas D and trimming were derived from the DNA. The data contain about 200,000 clones, roughly 84% of them singletons. The sample comprised peripheral blood. This clonotype was obtained from a man between 45 and 60 years old with active or convalescent COVID-19.

CDR3: CASSSPRLAGVDTQYF. DNA for the CDR3: TGTGCCAGCAGTTCCCCCCGACTAGCGGGAGTGGATACGCAGTATTTT. This rearrangement joins TRBV28 to TRBJ2-3; TRBD2 agrees at 12 bases. The J segment lost 6 bases and the V segment lost 4 bases, leaving 8 bases of the junction unmatched. Germline CDR1 is MDHEN and CDR2 is SYDVKM. The CDR3 covers 16 residues.